These T cell receptor beta chains were read from a single sample in a study of CXCR3-negative and CXCR3-positive naive CD8 T cells. TCRdb derives one entry per CDR3 protein from the 5' RACE reads, leaving out DNA. The table lists about 90,000 distinct CDR3 sequences. Sequenced: naive CXCR3+ CD8+ T cells from blood. All receptors derive from a human donor in good health. Some clones in this sample may be carry-over from other donors' samples. Each CDR3 is given with its conserved first and last residue.

j_call v_call cdr3_aa
TRBJ1-1 TRBV20-1 CSAGGGNTEAFF
TRBJ1-5 TRBV30 CAWSRGMGNQPQHF
TRBJ2-6 TRBV28 CASRRGPSPLHSGANVLTF
TRBJ2-1 TRBV6-5 CASSYTLPGQAPNEQFF
TRBJ2-7 TRBV7-9 CASSSGQSYEQYF
TRBJ2-1 TRBV12-3/TRBV12-4 CASSSTRLAFEQFF
TRBJ2-7 TRBV11-2 CASSAGRHEQYF
TRBJ2-7 TRBV20-1 CSARVPDWTSGSWYEQYF
TRBJ2-7 TRBV7-9 CASSLTHSGAQQYF
TRBJ2-1 TRBV27 CASSLLGDEQFF
TRBJ2-6 TRBV20-1 CSARVHTGLAGGFRANVLTF
TRBJ2-3 TRBV11-2 CASSLDRLADTQYF
TRBJ2-7 TRBV28 CASSLIGTYEQYF
TRBJ1-1 TRBV15 CATSTRTYTEAFF
TRBJ2-7 TRBV21-1 CASSKAPSSYEQYF
TRBJ2-2 TRBV7-3 CASSLRQELAGELFF
TRBJ1-1 TRBV6-5 CASSYLGAEAFF
TRBJ2-1 TRBV6-5 CASSYGRRDGDEQFF
TRBJ1-6 TRBV5-1 CASSLEGGNSPLHF
TRBJ2-2 TRBV3-1 CASSPEGQASGELFF
TRBJ1-2 TRBV25-1 CASSEFFLGQALNYGYTF
TRBJ2-7 TRBV7-8 CASSLGGSGHNYEQYF
TRBJ2-7 TRBV4-1 CASSQEDSTYEQYF
TRBJ2-1 TRBV6-5 CASSYSIRNEQFF
TRBJ2-2 TRBV7-6 CASSRTSDYTGELFF
TRBJ2-1 TRBV29-1 CSAPGLAGAFGSYNEQFF